This T cell receptor (beta chain) was sequenced in a study of blood T cell repertoires in COVID-19. Study details: Samples representing acute and convalescent COVID-19 were sourced from the United States, Italy and Spain. The analysed material was cDNA or gDNA that came from T cells, B-cell-depleted T cells, or PBMCs.

Authors' analysis steps: Estimates of nucleated cell counts were drawn from the amplification of reference gene primers. Assay used: immunoSEQ multiplex PCR; TCRdb lists only in-frame clones, some missing. V and J calls and clone size are given by that table; D and trimming were obtained from the DNA. Of 100,000 to 120,000 clones in the sample, nearly 90% are singletons; the top ten hold roughly 4.9%. The CDR3 contains 15 residues. CDR1 is SGHRS, CDR2 YFSETQ, per germline. V shed 0 bases and J shed 2 bases, with 10 bases lying between them. The sequenced material came from peripheral blood. This clonotype was obtained from a human donor in a cohort sampled during active COVID-19. The V gene is TRBV5-1, the J gene TRBJ2-3, with a weak D call TRBD1 (5 bases). DNA for the CDR3: TGCGCCAGCAGCTTGGCCCCAGGGAACACAGATACGCAGTATTTT. Translation: CASSLAPGNTDTQYF.